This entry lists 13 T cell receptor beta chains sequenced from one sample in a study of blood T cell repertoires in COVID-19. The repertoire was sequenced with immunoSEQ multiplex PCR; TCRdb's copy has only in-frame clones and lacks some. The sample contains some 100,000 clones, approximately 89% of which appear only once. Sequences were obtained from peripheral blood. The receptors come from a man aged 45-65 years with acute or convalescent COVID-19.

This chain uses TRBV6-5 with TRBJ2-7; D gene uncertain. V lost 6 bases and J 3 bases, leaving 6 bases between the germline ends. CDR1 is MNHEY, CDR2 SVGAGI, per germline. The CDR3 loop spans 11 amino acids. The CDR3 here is CASRDSYEQYF. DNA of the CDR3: TGTGCCAGCAGAGATAGCTACGAGCAGTACTTC.

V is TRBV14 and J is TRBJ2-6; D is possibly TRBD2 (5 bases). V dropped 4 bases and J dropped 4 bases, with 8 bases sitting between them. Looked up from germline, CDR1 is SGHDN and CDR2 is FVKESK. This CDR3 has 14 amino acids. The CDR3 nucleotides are TGTGCCAGCAGCCCAGCGGTCGGGGCCAACGTCCTGACTTTC. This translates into CASSPAVGANVLTF.

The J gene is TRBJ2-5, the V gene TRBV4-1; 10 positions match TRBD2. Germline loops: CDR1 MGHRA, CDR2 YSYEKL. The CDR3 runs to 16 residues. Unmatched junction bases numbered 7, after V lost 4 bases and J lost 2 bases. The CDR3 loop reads CASSPQGSGRQETQYF. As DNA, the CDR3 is TGCGCCAGCAGCCCCCAGGGTAGCGGGAGGCAAGAGACCCAGTACTTC.

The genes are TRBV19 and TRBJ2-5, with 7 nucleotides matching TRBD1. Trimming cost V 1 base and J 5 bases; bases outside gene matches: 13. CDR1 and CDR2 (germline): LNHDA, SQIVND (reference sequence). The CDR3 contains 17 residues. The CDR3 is CASSIVRGDRASETQYF. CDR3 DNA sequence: TGTGCCAGTAGTATAGTAAGGGGAGACAGGGCGTCGGAGACCCAGTACTTC.

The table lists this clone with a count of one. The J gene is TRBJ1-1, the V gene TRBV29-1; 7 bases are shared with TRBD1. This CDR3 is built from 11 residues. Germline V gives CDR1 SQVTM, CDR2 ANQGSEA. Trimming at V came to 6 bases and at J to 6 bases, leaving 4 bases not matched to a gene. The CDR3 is CSVSDRAEAFF. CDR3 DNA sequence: TGCAGCGTCTCCGACAGGGCTGAAGCTTTCTTT.

The chain's CDR3 is CASSVGQGGSYNEQFF. The CDR3 DNA follows: TGTGCCAGCAGTGTCGGACAGGGAGGCTCCTACAATGAGCAGTTCTTC. The chain employs TRBV6-4 and TRBJ2-1; TRBD1 aligns across 8 bases. This CDR3 is 16 amino acids long. The J segment lost 0 bases and the V segment lost 4 bases, leaving 5 bases of the junction unmatched. Germline values: CDR1 MRHNA, CDR2 SNTAGT.

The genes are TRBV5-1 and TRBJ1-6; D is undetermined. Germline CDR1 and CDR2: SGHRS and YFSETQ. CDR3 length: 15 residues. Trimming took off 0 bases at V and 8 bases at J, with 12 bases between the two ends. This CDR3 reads CASSLGGGRDSPLHF. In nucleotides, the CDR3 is TGCGCCAGCAGCTTGGGCGGAGGTCGGGATTCACCCCTCCACTTT.

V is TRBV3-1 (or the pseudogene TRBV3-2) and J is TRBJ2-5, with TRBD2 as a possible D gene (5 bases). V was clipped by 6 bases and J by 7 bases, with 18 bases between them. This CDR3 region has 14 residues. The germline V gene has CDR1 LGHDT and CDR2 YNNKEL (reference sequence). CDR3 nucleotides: TGTGCCAGCAGTCCAACTAGTGCCCTAGGGACCCAGTACTTC. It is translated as CASSPTSALGTQYF.

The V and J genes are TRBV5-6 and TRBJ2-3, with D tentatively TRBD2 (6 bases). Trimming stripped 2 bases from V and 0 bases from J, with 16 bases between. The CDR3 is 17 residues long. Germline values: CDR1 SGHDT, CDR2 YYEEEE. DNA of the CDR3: TGTGCCAGCAGCTTAGGGACTTTTCGCTTTAGCACAGATACGCAGTATTTT. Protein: CASSLGTFRFSTDTQYF.

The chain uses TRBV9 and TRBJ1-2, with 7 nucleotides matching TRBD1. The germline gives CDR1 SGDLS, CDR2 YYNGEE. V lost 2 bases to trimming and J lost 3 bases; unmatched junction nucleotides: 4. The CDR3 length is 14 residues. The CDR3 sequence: CASSVSRGDYGYTF. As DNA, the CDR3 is TGTGCCAGCAGCGTTTCCAGGGGGGACTATGGCTACACCTTC.

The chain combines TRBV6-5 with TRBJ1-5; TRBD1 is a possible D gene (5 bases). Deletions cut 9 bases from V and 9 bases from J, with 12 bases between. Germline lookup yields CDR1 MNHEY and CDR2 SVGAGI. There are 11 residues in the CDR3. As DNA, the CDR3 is TGTGCCAGTCAGGGTAATGGGCCCCAGCATTTT. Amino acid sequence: CASQGNGPQHF.

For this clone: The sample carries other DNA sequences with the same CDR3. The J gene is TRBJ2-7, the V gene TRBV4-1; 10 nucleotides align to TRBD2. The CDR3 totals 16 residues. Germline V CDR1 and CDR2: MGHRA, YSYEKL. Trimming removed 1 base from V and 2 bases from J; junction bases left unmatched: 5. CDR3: CASSQALAGGTYEQYF. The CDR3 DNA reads TGCGCCAGCAGCCAAGCCTTAGCGGGAGGAACCTACGAGCAGTACTTC.

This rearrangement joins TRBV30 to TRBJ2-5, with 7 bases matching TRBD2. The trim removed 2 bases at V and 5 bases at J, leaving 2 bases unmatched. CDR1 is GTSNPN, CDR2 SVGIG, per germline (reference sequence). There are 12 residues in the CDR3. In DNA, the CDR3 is TGTGCCTGGAGTCGTAGCGGGGAGACCCAGTACTTC. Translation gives CAWSRSGETQYF.